This T cell receptor (beta chain) originates from a study of T-cell reconstitution after alpha-beta-depleted transplantation in children. Preparation of the TCRbeta library was carried out with unique molecular identifiers. TCRdb passed the PCR reads through MiXCR, listing each CDR3 protein once. Among 200,000 to 250,000 distinct CDR3 sequences listed, more than 20% were seen once. The length of the CDR3 is 14 residues. V was pared by 6 bases and J by 4 bases, with 13 bases between. This clonotype was obtained from a female patient aged 2-15 years who had a stem cell transplant for congenital amegakaryocytic thrombocytopenia, so the T cells may come from the graft donor. The chain employs TRBV12-3 or TRBV12-4 and TRBJ1-5, with a tentative D call TRBD1 (6 bases). Sequenced here: PBMCs, mostly from graft donor cells, sampled 360 days after TCRalphabeta/CD19-depleted stem cell transplant. CDR3 bases: TGTGCCAGCAGATATGGACAGCAGAATCAGCCCCAGCATTTT. The encoded protein is CASRYGQQNQPQHF.